The 28 T cell receptor beta chains presented below share a single source sample, sequenced in a study of neoadjuvant anti-PD-1 for oral cavity cancer. Time point noted: after neoadjuvant nivolumab, at surgical resection. Sequenced by immunoSEQ multiplex PCR; TCRdb stores in-frame clones only, minus some. The sample shows some 14,000 clones, around 76% of them seen only once. This sample comprised PBMCs, obtained after nivolumab (anti-PD-1) treatment. The receptor set was obtained from a person between 40 and 85 years old with oral cavity squamous cell carcinoma.

The V gene is TRBV5-3, the J gene TRBJ1-5; 10 bases are a match to TRBD1. TRBV5-3 is an open reading frame, and its role is uncertain. The V segment lost 3 bases and the J segment 1 base; nucleotides outside the gene matches: 4. The CDR3 length is 16 residues. Here the CDR3 DNA reads TGTGCCAGAAGCTGGGACAGGGGTGAGAGCAATCAGCCCCAGCATTTT. It encodes CARSWDRGESNQPQHF.

There are a few counts of this clone. This chain connects TRBV5-1 to TRBJ1-5; 8 bases fit TRBD1. Trimming removed 0 bases from V and 4 bases from J; junction bases left unmatched: 6. This CDR3 is 16 amino acids long. Germline V gene data show CDR1 as SGHRS and CDR2 as YFSETQ. The CDR3 sequence: CASSLGGTGHNQPQHF. The DNA for the CDR3 is TGCGCCAGCAGCTTGGGCGGGACAGGACATAATCAGCCCCAGCATTTT.

This clone was observed a handful of times. The chain joins TRBV4-1 to TRBJ1-5, with 12 bases identical to TRBD1. Trimming cost V 10 bases and J 6 bases; bases outside gene matches: 10. CDR1 is MGHRA, CDR2 YSYEKL, per germline. The CDR3 runs 15 residues. The CDR3 DNA sequence: TGCGCCACCCCAAGGGACAGGGGGCCAGGTCAGCCCCAGCATTTT. Protein sequence: CATPRDRGPGQPQHF.

This rearrangement joins TRBV7-9 to TRBJ1-6, with D maybe TRBD1 (6 bases). The CDR3 covers 15 residues. Per germline, CDR1 SEHNR and CDR2 FQNEAQ (reference sequence). Trimming removed 0 bases from V and 7 bases from J, with 10 bases in between. The CDR3: CASSLASGVNSPLHF. DNA of the CDR3: TGTGCCAGCAGCTTAGCTTCAGGGGTCAATTCACCCCTCCACTTT.

In DNA, the CDR3 is TGTGCCAGCAGCGTACAGACAGGGGCGCGTAGCTACGAGCAGTACTTC. It codes for CASSVQTGARSYEQYF. This chain uses TRBV9 with TRBJ2-7, with TRBD1 matching 8 bases. J was trimmed by 3 bases and V by 1 base; bases with no gene match: 9. CDR1 is SGDLS, CDR2 YYNGEE, per germline. The CDR3 covers 16 residues.

A few counts support this clone. The chain combines TRBV6-1 with TRBJ1-5; D remains unclear. The CDR3 totals 13 residues. The V end lost 1 base, the J end lost 5 bases, and 6 bases lay between the germline ends. In germline, CDR1 is MNHNS, CDR2 SASEGT. CDR3 loop: CASSEVLDQPQHF. The CDR3 bases are TGTGCCAGCAGTGAAGTCTTGGATCAGCCCCAGCATTTT.

This chain joins TRBV6-1 and TRBJ1-1; D is unresolved. The germline V and J ends were trimmed by 3 bases and 0 bases, with 8 bases remaining between them. Germline V CDR1 and CDR2: MNHNS, SASEGT. CDR3 length equals 14 residues. The CDR3 spells CASSDPGMNTEAFF. The DNA of the CDR3 is TGTGCCAGCAGTGATCCGGGCATGAACACTGAAGCTTTCTTT.

The rearrangement links TRBV19 to TRBJ1-6, with D maybe TRBD1 (6 bases). Germline V gene data show CDR1 as LNHDA and CDR2 as SQIVND (reference sequence). The CDR3 totals 15 residues. The ends were cut back, 4 bases at V and 9 bases at J, with 16 bases in the middle. This CDR3 reads CASSTPDSWGSPLHF. Here the CDR3 DNA reads TGTGCCAGTAGTACCCCGGACAGCTGGGGTTCACCCCTCCACTTT.

V and J are TRBV5-6 and TRBJ1-2; D ambiguous. CDR1 is SGHDT and CDR2 is YYEEEE in the germline V gene. Trimming shortened V by 1 base and J by 1 base, and 5 bases separated the two germline ends. This CDR3 is 13 amino acids long. Here the CDR3 reads CASSLNSNYGYTF. CDR3 nucleotides: TGTGCCAGCAGCTTGAACAGTAACTATGGCTACACCTTC.

The table lists this clone with a few counts. The J gene is TRBJ1-2, the V gene TRBV5-4, with D tentatively TRBD1 (6 bases). CDR1 is SGHNT, CDR2 YYREEE, per germline (reference sequence). The CDR3 covers 15 residues. Trimming shortened V by 3 bases and J by 5 bases, and 17 bases separated the two germline ends. The CDR3 region has the DNA TGTGCCAGCAGCTCAACAGGGTTCTTATTATATGGCTACACCTTC. Translation: CASSSTGFLLYGYTF.

This sequence joins TRBV10-2 and TRBJ1-2; D not resolved. Germline CDR1 and CDR2: WSHSY and SAAADI. This CDR3 is 12 amino acids long. V gave up 2 bases and J gave up 3 bases, with 4 bases separating them. CDR3 in DNA: TGCGCCAGCAGTGAGAGGGACTATGGCTACACCTTC. Its protein product is CASSERDYGYTF.

In this sample, this clone turned up a few times. The chain is built from TRBV5-1 and TRBJ2-5; 7 positions match TRBD1. The CDR3 sequence is 14 residues long. Germline CDR1 is SGHRS and CDR2 is YFSETQ. The J segment lost 2 bases and the V segment lost 3 bases, leaving 4 bases of the junction unmatched. CDR3 in DNA: TGCGCCAGCAGCTCTGGGACAGCTCAAGAGACCCAGTACTTC. It yields the protein CASSSGTAQETQYF.

This sequence joins TRBV2 and TRBJ2-3, with D possibly being TRBD1 (5 bases). The length of the CDR3 is 15 residues. Trimming took 7 bases from V and 6 from J, leaving 20 bases between them. CDR1 and CDR2 (germline): SNHLY, FYNNEI. CDR3 in amino acids: CASTRSPGKYDTQYF. The CDR3 nucleotides are TGTGCCAGCACACGGAGCCCAGGGAAGTATGATACGCAGTATTTT.

V usage is TRBV5-1 and J usage is TRBJ2-7; a possible D gene is TRBD1 (6 bases). Trimming removed 4 bases at V and 0 bases at J, with 8 bases between. This CDR3 spans 13 amino acids. Germline lookup yields CDR1 SGHRS and CDR2 YFSETQ. In DNA, the CDR3 is TGCGCCAGCAGCCCGGACAGCTCCTACGAGCAGTACTTC. It yields the protein CASSPDSSYEQYF.

V is TRBV28 and J is TRBJ1-5; maybe TRBD1 (6 bases). CDR3 length: 14 residues. Germline CDR1 reads MDHEN; CDR2 reads SYDVKM. The germline V and J ends were trimmed by 3 bases and 7 bases, with 13 bases remaining between them. This chain's CDR3 is CASSFWERGQPQHF. CDR3 sequence (DNA): TGTGCCAGCAGTTTTTGGGAGAGGGGGCAGCCCCAGCATTTT. Full variable domain (outside the CDR3, taken from reference TRBV28 and TRBJ1-5): DVKVTQSSRYLVKRTGEKVFLECVQDMDHENMFWYRQDPGLGLRLIYFSYDVKMKEKGDIPEGYSVSREKKERFSLILESASTNQTSMYLCASSFWERGQPQHFGDGTRLSIL.

Only one count was recorded for this clone. J is TRBJ2-3 and V is TRBV25-1; D is uncertain. V lost 4 bases to trimming and J lost 2 bases, with 7 bases between them. This CDR3 contains 13 residues. The germline V gene encodes CDR1 MGHDK and CDR2 SYGVNS. The CDR3 region has the DNA TGTGCCAGCAGTGGAGTGAACACAGATACGCAGTATTTT. Its protein is CASSGVNTDTQYF.

This chain joins TRBV5-1 and TRBJ2-3; TRBD1 aligns across 11 bases. The CDR3 is 15 amino acids. Germline assignment: CDR1 SGHRS and CDR2 YFSETQ. V trimming: 0 bases; J trimming: 4 bases; junction bases outside the gene matches: 1. CDR3: CASSLVGQGADTQYF. Here the CDR3 DNA reads TGCGCCAGCAGCTTGGTGGGACAGGGGGCAGATACGCAGTATTTT.

The V call is TRBV6-5, the J call TRBJ2-1; D uncertain. The length of the CDR3 is 15 residues. V was pared by 0 bases and J by 5 bases, with 11 bases between. The V gene's germline CDR1 is MNHEY and CDR2 SVGAGI. The CDR3 nucleotides are TGTGCCAGCAGTTACTCATGGACGGCGAACAATGAGCAGTTCTTC. As protein: CASSYSWTANNEQFF.

The J gene is TRBJ2-6, the V gene TRBV29-1; D is perhaps TRBD1 (6 bases). Germline CDR1 is SQVTM and CDR2 is ANQGSEA. V lost 6 bases and J 2 bases, leaving 11 bases between the germline ends. CDR3 length: 14 amino acids. CDR3 nucleotides: TGCAGCGTCACAGGGTTCACTGGGGCCAACGTCCTGACTTTC. It translates to CSVTGFTGANVLTF.

In this sample, this clone turned up a few times. The chain carries TRBV6-1 and TRBJ1-6, with TRBD1 identical over 10 bases. V was pared by 8 bases and J by 14 bases, with 15 bases of the junction left unmatched. CDR1 and CDR2 from the germline V gene are MNHNS and SASEGT. This CDR3 is 15 amino acids long. The CDR3 is CASLSPGQGSLALHF. Written as DNA, the CDR3 is TGTGCCAGCTTGTCGCCGGGACAGGGGTCGTTGGCCCTCCACTTT.

The chain joins TRBV2 to TRBJ1-2; D remains ambiguous. The CDR3 extends over 13 amino acids. Germline assignment: CDR1 SNHLY and CDR2 FYNNEI. Trimming pared 6 bases from V and 4 bases from J, leaving 12 bases between. CDR3 loop: CASSTGERYGYTF. The CDR3 nucleotides read TGTGCCAGCAGCACCGGGGAGCGCTATGGCTACACCTTC.

The chain couples TRBV5-1 to TRBJ2-2, with TRBD2 matching 11 bases. The CDR3 loop spans 18 amino acids. Trimming cost V 4 bases and J 4 bases; bases outside gene matches: 12. Germline V gives CDR1 SGHRS, CDR2 YFSETQ. DNA for the CDR3: TGCGCCAGCAGCCCTACACTAACTAGCGGGGGCACCACCGGGGAGCTGTTTTTT. Translated, it gives CASSPTLTSGGTTGELFF.

This clone was observed a single time. The rearrangement links TRBV14 to TRBJ1-2; 9 bases match TRBD1. Trimming removed 5 bases from V and 8 bases from J; junction bases left unmatched: 9. This CDR3 spans 14 amino acids. The germline gives CDR1 SGHDN, CDR2 FVKESK. CDR3 in DNA: TGTGCCAGCAGCTCGAGGGGGACAGGGAAAGGCTACACCTTC. It translates to CASSSRGTGKGYTF.

The CDR3 loop is CAISPGGGLLYNEQFF. Written as DNA, the CDR3 is TGTGCCATCAGTCCCGGGGGGGGTCTTCTCTACAATGAGCAGTTCTTC. The chain joins TRBV10-3 to TRBJ2-1; 8 bases match TRBD2. CDR1 is ENHRY and CDR2 is SYGVKD in the germline V gene. J gave up 3 bases and V 5 bases, and 9 bases lay outside the gene matches. The CDR3 consists of 16 residues.

The genes are TRBV6-5 and TRBJ1-1, with D hard to call. V was cut by 7 bases and J by 3 bases, with 15 bases left in between. The CDR3 totals 14 residues. Germline CDR1 reads MNHEY; CDR2 reads SVGAGI. CDR3 coding DNA: TGTGCCAGCACTAACGTGTGGGAACACACTGAAGCTTTCTTT. Residues: CASTNVWEHTEAFF.

This clone was observed a handful of times. This chain connects TRBV28 to TRBJ2-1; the D call may be TRBD1 or TRBD2 (5 bases each). The V end was cut by 4 bases, the J end by 1 base, with 14 bases between. From germline, CDR1 is MDHEN and CDR2 SYDVKM. This CDR3 has 16 residues. This chain's CDR3 is CASSSFGGRSYNEQFF. CDR3 DNA sequence: TGTGCCAGCAGTTCCTTTGGGGGACGATCCTACAATGAGCAGTTCTTC.

V usage is TRBV28 and J usage is TRBJ2-5; D not certain. The V end was cut by 1 base, the J end by 1 base, with 1 base between. Germline V CDR1 and CDR2: MDHEN, SYDVKM. This CDR3 has 12 amino acids. In nucleotides, the CDR3 is TGTGCCAGCAGTTTATCCCAAGAGACCCAGTACTTC. Its translation: CASSLSQETQYF. The complete variable domain, with remaining parts taken from reference TRBV28 and TRBJ2-5, reads DVKVTQSSRYLVKRTGEKVFLECVQDMDHENMFWYRQDPGLGLRLIYFSYDVKMKEKGDIPEGYSVSREKKERFSLILESASTNQTSMYLCASSLSQETQYFGPGTRLLVL.

This clone was seen a single time. This chain connects TRBV19 to TRBJ2-6, with TRBD1 identical over 9 bases. CDR1 is LNHDA and CDR2 is SQIVND in the germline V gene (reference sequence). The CDR3 contains 19 residues. Losses at the gene ends were 5 bases for V and 0 bases for J; bases not matched to a gene: 11. This CDR3 reads CASSSYRGLKRSGANVLTF. CDR3 bases: TGTGCCAGTAGTTCCTACAGGGGGCTGAAACGCTCTGGGGCCAACGTCCTGACTTTC.